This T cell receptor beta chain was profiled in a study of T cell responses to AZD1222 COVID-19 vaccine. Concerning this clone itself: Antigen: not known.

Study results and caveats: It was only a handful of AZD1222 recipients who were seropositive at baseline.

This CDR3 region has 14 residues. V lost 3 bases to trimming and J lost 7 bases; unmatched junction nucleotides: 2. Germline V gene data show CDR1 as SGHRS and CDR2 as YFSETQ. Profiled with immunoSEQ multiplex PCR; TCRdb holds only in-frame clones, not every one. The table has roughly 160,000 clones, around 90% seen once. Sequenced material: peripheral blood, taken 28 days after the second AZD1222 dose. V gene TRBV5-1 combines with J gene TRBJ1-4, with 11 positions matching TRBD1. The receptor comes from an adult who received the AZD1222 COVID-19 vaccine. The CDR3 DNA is TGCGCCAGCAGCTGGACAGGGGGCGGTGAAAAACTGTTTTTT. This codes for CASSWTGGGEKLFF. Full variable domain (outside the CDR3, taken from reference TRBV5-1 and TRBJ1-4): KAGVTQTPRYLIKTRGQQVTLSCSPISGHRSVSWYQQTPGQGLQFLFEYFSETQRNKGNFPGRFSGRQFSNSRSEMNVSTLELGDSALYLCASSWTGGGEKLFFGSGTQLSVL.